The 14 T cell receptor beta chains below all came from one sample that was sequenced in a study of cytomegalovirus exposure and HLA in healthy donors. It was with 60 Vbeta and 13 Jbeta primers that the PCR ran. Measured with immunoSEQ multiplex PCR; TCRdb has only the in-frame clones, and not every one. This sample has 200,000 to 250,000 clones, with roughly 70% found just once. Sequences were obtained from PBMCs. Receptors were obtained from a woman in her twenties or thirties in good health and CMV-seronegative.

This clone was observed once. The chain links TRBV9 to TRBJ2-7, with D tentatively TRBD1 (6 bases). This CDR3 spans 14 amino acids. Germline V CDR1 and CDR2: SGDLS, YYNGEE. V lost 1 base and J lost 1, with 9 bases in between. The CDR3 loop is CASSVQGTSYEQYF. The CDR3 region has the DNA TGTGCCAGCAGCGTACAGGGGACATCCTACGAGCAGTACTTC.

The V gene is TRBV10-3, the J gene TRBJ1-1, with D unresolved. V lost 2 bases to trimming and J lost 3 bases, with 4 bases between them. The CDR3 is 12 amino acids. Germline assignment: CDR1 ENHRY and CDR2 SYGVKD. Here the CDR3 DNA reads TGTGCCATCAGTGAGCCGTACACTGAAGCTTTCTTT. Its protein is CAISEPYTEAFF.

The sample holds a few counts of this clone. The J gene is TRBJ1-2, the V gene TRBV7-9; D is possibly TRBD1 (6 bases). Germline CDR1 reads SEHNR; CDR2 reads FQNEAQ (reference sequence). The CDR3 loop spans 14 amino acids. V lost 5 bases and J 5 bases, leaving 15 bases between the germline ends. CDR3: CASSISKGVYGYTF. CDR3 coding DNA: TGTGCCAGCAGCATATCCAAGGGGGTATATGGCTACACCTTC. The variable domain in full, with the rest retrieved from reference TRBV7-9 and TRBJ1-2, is DTGVSQNPRHKITKRGQNVTFRCDPISEHNRLYWYRQTLGQGPEFLTYFQNEAQLEKSRLLSDRFSAERPKGSFSTLEIQRTEQGDSAMYLCASSISKGVYGYTFGSGTRLTVV.

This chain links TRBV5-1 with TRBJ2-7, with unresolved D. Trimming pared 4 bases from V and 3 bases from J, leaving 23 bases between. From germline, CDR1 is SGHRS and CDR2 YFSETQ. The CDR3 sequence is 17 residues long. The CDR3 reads CASSPAQASRSNYEQYF. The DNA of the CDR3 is TGCGCCAGCAGCCCTGCCCAGGCGAGCCGAAGTAACTACGAGCAGTACTTC.

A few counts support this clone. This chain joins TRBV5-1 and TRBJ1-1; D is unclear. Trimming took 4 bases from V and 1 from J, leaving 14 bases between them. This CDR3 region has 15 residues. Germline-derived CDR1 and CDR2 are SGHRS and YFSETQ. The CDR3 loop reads CASSPKAYRNTEAFF. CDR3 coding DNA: TGCGCCAGCAGCCCCAAGGCATACAGGAACACTGAAGCTTTCTTT. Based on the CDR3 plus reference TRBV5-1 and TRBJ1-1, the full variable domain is KAGVTQTPRYLIKTRGQQVTLSCSPISGHRSVSWYQQTPGQGLQFLFEYFSETQRNKGNFPGRFSGRQFSNSRSEMNVSTLELGDSALYLCASSPKAYRNTEAFFGQGTRLTVV.

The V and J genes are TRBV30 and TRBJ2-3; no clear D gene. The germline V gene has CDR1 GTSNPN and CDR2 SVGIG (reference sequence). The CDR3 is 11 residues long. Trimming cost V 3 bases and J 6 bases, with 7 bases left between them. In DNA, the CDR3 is TGTGCCTGGAGCCCTAAGGATACGCAGTATTTT. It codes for CAWSPKDTQYF. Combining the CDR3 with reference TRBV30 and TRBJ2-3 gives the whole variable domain SQTIHQWPATLVQPVGSPLSLECTVEGTSNPNLYWYRQAAGRGLQLLFYSVGIGQISSEVPQNLSASRPQDRQFILSSKKLLLSDSGFYLCAWSPKDTQYFGPGTRLTVL.

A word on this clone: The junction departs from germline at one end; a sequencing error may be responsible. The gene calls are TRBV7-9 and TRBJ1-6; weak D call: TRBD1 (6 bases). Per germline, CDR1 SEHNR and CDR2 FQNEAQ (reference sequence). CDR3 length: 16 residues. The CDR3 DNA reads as TGTTCCAGCAGCGGGGGCGGACAGTCAGGGCACTCACCCCTCCACTTT. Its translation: CSSSGGGQSGHSPLHF.

CDR3 sequence: CASIQTTRGTGELFF. CDR3 sequence (DNA): TGTGCCAGCATCCAAACAACCAGGGGGACCGGGGAGCTGTTTTTT. This chain joins TRBV5-6 and TRBJ2-2; 7 bases fit TRBD1. The CDR3 has 15 residues. J gave up 5 bases and V 6 bases, and 10 bases lay outside the gene matches. Germline V gene data show CDR1 as SGHDT and CDR2 as YYEEEE.

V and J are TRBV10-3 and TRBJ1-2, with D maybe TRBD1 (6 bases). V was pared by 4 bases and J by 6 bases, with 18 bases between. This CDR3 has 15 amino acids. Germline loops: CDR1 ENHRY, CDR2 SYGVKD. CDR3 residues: CAISVKGHPRDGYTF. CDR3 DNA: TGTGCCATCAGTGTGAAGGGACATCCGAGGGATGGCTACACCTTC.

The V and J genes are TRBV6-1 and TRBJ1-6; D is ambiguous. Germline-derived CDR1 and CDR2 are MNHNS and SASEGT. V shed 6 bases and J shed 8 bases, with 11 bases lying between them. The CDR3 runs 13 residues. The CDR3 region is CASRARRDSPLHF. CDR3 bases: TGTGCCAGCAGAGCCCGGAGGGATTCACCCCTCCACTTT.

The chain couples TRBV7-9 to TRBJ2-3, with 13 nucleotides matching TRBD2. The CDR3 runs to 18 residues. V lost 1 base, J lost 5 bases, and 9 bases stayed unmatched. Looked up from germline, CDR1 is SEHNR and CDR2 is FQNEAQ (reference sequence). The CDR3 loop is CASSLGRTSGRTGDTQYF. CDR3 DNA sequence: TGTGCCAGCAGCTTAGGGCGGACTAGCGGGAGAACCGGAGATACGCAGTATTTT.

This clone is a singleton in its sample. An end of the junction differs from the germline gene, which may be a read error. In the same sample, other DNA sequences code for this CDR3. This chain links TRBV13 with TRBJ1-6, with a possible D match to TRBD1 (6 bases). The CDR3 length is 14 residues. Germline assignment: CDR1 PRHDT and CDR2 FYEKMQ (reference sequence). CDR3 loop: CASSLGRGNSPLHF. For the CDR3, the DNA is TGTGCCAGCAGCTTAGGCAGGGGTAATTCGCCCCTCCACTTT.

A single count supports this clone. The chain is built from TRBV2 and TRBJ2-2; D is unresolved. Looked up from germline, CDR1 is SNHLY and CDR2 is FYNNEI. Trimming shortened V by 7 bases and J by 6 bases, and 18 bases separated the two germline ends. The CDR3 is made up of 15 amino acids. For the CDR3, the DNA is TGTGCCAGCACCCGACGCCAGGAATACCCCGGGGAGCTGTTTTTT. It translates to CASTRRQEYPGELFF. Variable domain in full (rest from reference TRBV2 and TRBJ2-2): EPEVTQTPSHQVTQMGQEVILRCVPISNHLYFYWYRQILGQKVEFLVSFYNNEISEKSEIFDDQFSVERPDGSNFTLKIRSTKLEDSAMYFCASTRRQEYPGELFFGEGSRLTVL.

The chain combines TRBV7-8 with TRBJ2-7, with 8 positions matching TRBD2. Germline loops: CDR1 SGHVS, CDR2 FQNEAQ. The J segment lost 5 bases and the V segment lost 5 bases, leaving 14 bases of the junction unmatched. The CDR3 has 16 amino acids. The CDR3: CASSPNPLAGHDEQYF. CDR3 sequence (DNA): TGTGCCAGCAGCCCAAACCCCCTAGCGGGTCATGACGAGCAGTACTTC.